This TCR beta chain originates from a study of T cell repertoires in cytomegalovirus infection. The overall study: An indication of both CMV infection and matching HLA type came from public TCR beta signatures. Study results and caveats: The ex vivo response was dominated by HLA-C-restricted CMV-specific TCR beta clonotypes. Cumulated frequencies of public TCR beta families served to identify carriers of CMV plus the relevant HLA.

This clonotype was seen ten or more times. Its antigen is as yet unknown. CDR1 MNHEY and CDR2 SVGEGT come from the germline V gene. V lost 10 bases and J 0 bases, leaving 18 bases between the germline ends. CDR3 length: 15 residues. TCRdb re-called the reads with MiXCR, one entry per CDR3 protein. The data show some 180,000 distinct CDR3 sequences, with approximately 19% seen just once and about 2.9% held by the top ten. Sample: PBMCs. This clonotype was obtained from a human donor in good health (CMV status not recorded). Some clones in this sample may be carry-over from other donors' samples. The chain couples TRBV6-2 or TRBV6-3 to TRBJ1-1, with a weak D call TRBD1 (6 bases). The CDR3 sequence: CATSRQEELNTEAFF. The CDR3 DNA reads as TGTGCCACTTCAAGACAGGAGGAGCTGAACACTGAAGCTTTCTTT.